This TCR beta chain was identified during a study (dated by TCRdb to about 2015). Broadly, across the study: Whether tumor-infiltrating Tregs in breast cancer are recruited from blood Tregs or converted in situ from other CD4+ T cell subsets was tested.

Amplification of full-length TCR variable regions was done by 5' RACE PCR using constant-region reverse primers, and this step was followed by semi-nested PCR with Nested Universal Primer A. Using the ReliaPrep RNA Cell Miniprep System, total RNA was extracted, and the SMARTer RACE 5'/3' Kit was then used to reverse transcribe the RNA into 5'RACE-ready cDNA. Multiplex adaptors were used to barcode the full-length TCR alpha and beta libraries, which were then sequenced on an Illumina MiSeq. From the authors' description of their analysis: Sequencing data were pooled across the five patients for each of nine subset-tissue groups and compared by unsupervised clustering of TCR gene usage. The Morisita-Horn index, with shared sequences weighted by their contribution to each repertoire, was used to calculate repertoire similarity. TCRdb reprocessing: public reads trimmed at Q25 with fastp, clones called with MiXCR, in-frame beta chains kept. A single entry per CDR3 protein holds the most common genes and DNA from its merged rows. TCRdb's processing, not the authors', yielded these V and J calls. The sample records tens of thousands of distinct CDR3 sequences, 24% of which are singletons. Around 4% of the sample rests with the top ten.

This clonotype was counted between two and nine times. Its specific antigen is unknown. No much larger clone is present one base from it, and per-base qualities are unavailable. V sheds 5 bases and J sheds 6 bases, leaving 14 bases between their ends. The germline V gene supplies CDR1 SGHVS and CDR2 FNYEAQ. The CDR3 runs 13 amino acids, cysteine and phenylalanine included. Only the CDR3 region is kept as DNA, spanning 39 bases read in frame from base 1. The full study reports these points: Validation in the larger cohort was restricted to a single TCR beta V-J rearrangement rather than whole repertoires. Tumor-infiltrating Treg TCR alpha and beta sequences overlapped most with tumor naive CD4+ T cells, then with blood naive CD4+ T cells. Tumor memory CD4+ T cell TCR gene usage clustered with blood and lymph node memory CD4+ cells and lymph node naive CD4+ cells.

Memory CD4+ T cells were isolated as CD4+CD45RO+CD25- cells. Tregs, naive and memory CD4+ T cells from tumor, blood and ipsilateral draining lymph nodes of 5 or 6 breast cancer patients underwent full-length TCR alpha and beta sequencing. Ficoll density gradient centrifugation was used to isolate mononuclear cells from lymph nodes or from 45 to 50 ml of peripheral blood. A purity exceeding 90% was confirmed by FACS for the sorted cell populations. The V and J genes are TRBV7-6 and TRBJ2-7; the D region possibly corresponds to TRBD1 (6 bases align). Input material: memory CD4+ T cells sorted from blood. The cell subset or site label on this specimen signifies: memory CD4+ T cells, CD4+CD45RO+CD25-. This receptor was taken from a female donor with breast cancer. CDR3 loop: CASSAPGQLEQYF. The DNA reads as follows: TGTGCCAGCAGCGCCCCGGGACAACTCGAGCAGTACTTC.